Following are 8 T cell receptor beta chains from one sample sequenced in a study of glioma-infiltrating T cells. TCR alpha and beta CDR3 regions were amplified from RNA using iRepertoire nested multiplex PCR. TCRdb used MiXCR to reprocess the multiplex PCR reads, holding one entry per CDR3 protein. The profile shows around 350,000 distinct CDR3 sequences, approximately 42% of them singletons. Sequenced material: glioma tissue, nonneoplastic brain tissue, or PBMCs (not recorded which). The receptors here all came from a human donor with low-grade glioma or glioblastoma, undergoing nonglioma brain surgery, or in good health (not recorded which).

The CDR3 bases are TGTGCCAGCAGCGACCACAGGGTAAACCAGCCCCAGCATTTT. This sequence encodes CASSDHRVNQPQHF. V usage is TRBV7-2 and J usage is TRBJ1-5, with a tentative D call TRBD1 (6 bases). CDR1 SGHTA and CDR2 FQGNSA come from the germline V gene. V lost 5 bases and J lost 7, with 15 bases in between. The CDR3 consists of 14 residues.

The chain employs TRBV15 and TRBJ2-3; 10 bases are a match to TRBD1. Germline V gene data show CDR1 as LNHNV and CDR2 as YYDKDF (reference sequence). The CDR3 loop spans 16 amino acids. The V segment lost 2 bases and the J segment 6 bases; nucleotides outside the gene matches: 8. As DNA, the CDR3 is TGTGCCACCAGCAGAACCGGGACAGGGGTTTCCGATACGCAGTATTTT. This encodes CATSRTGTGVSDTQYF.

The chain couples TRBV20-1 to TRBJ2-2, with 11 positions matching TRBD2. V gave up 1 base and J gave up 10 bases; unmatched junction bases: 14. There are 17 residues in the CDR3. Germline V gene lookup returns CDR1 DFQATT and CDR2 SNEGSKA (reference sequence). CDR3 residues: CSARGVTSGRIPEELFF. CDR3 sequence (DNA): TGCAGTGCTAGAGGGGTAACTAGCGGGAGAATTCCGGAGGAGCTGTTTTTT.

This sequence joins TRBV7-2 and TRBJ1-1, with a tentative D call TRBD1 (6 bases). Germline-derived CDR1 and CDR2 are SGHTA and FQGNSA. The CDR3 totals 14 residues. V was pared by 5 bases and J by 6 bases, with 16 bases between. The CDR3 is CASSQLTGYAEAFF. CDR3 in DNA: TGTGCCAGCAGCCAACTGACAGGTTATGCTGAAGCTTTCTTT.

This chain links TRBV27 with TRBJ2-1; 8 positions agree with TRBD2. The CDR3 length is 15 residues. CDR1 and CDR2 from the germline V gene are MNHEY and SMNVEV (reference sequence). V lost 6 bases, J lost 8 bases, and 12 bases stayed unmatched. CDR3 loop: CASRRREGGYDEQFF. The CDR3 nucleotides are TGTGCCAGCAGGCGTCGGGAGGGAGGGTACGATGAGCAGTTCTTC.

In this sample, this clonotype turned up many times. V usage is TRBV6-1 and J usage is TRBJ2-3; perhaps TRBD1 as D (6 bases). The CDR3 length is 15 residues. Germline CDR1 reads MNHNS; CDR2 reads SASEGT. Trimming pared 5 bases from V and 2 bases from J, leaving 14 bases between. The CDR3 loop is CASSSRTVYTDTQYF. As DNA, the CDR3 is TGTGCCAGCAGTTCACGGACAGTTTACACAGATACGCAGTATTTT.

This clonotype has a handful of counts. This chain uses TRBV4-3 with TRBJ2-5, with D perhaps matching TRBD1 (6 bases). The CDR3 has 15 residues. Germline V CDR1 and CDR2: LGHNA, YSLEER. The V end lost 0 bases, the J end lost 5 bases, and 13 bases lay between the germline ends. CDR3 region: CASSQDYQGWETQYF. The CDR3 bases are TGCGCCAGCAGCCAAGATTACCAGGGGTGGGAGACCCAGTACTTC.

This chain joins TRBV20-1 and TRBJ1-5; no clear D. V was pared by 3 bases and J by 2 bases, with 17 bases between. Germline loops: CDR1 DFQATT, CDR2 SNEGSKA (reference sequence). The CDR3 is made up of 16 amino acids. In nucleotides, the CDR3 is TGCAGTGCTAGGAGGGCTATGTGGGTCCGCAATCAGCCCCAGCATTTT. This codes for CSARRAMWVRNQPQHF.